The T cell receptor (beta chain) under discussion was sequenced for a study of cytomegalovirus exposure and HLA in healthy donors. Study-level information: An earlier analysis identified approximately 110 million unique TCR beta sequences in about 190 million T cells. An early release of data contained some 80 million unique TCRs, which came from HLA-typed donors.

The PCR was carried out with 60 Vbeta primers and 13 Jbeta primers. Assay used: immunoSEQ multiplex PCR; TCRdb lists only in-frame clones, some missing. This table has more than 90,000 clones, more than 65% appearing once. This sequence was found in a woman aged 25 to 39 in good health and CMV-seronegative. The specimen was PBMCs.

CDR3 DNA sequence: TGCGCCAGCAGCTCCTCGACAGGGGCCTATGGCTACACCTTC. Translation: CASSSSTGAYGYTF. The chain links TRBV4-3 to TRBJ1-2; 8 nucleotides agree with TRBD1. This CDR3 is 14 amino acids long. The J segment lost 4 bases and the V segment lost 5 bases, leaving 6 bases of the junction unmatched. CDR1 LGHNA and CDR2 YSLEER come from the germline V gene.